The 10 T cell receptor beta chains reported below all come from one sample, sequenced in a study of CXCR3-negative and CXCR3-positive naive CD8 T cells. TRB cDNA was prepared as libraries by UMI-labeled 5' RACE. TCRdb reprocessed the 5' RACE reads and stores each CDR3 protein as one record, lacking DNA. This sample's table reports roughly 70,000 distinct CDR3 sequences. The source material was naive CXCR3- CD8+ T cells from blood. This sample's subset: CD45RO-CCR7+CD27+CD95- naive CD8+ T cells lacking CXCR3 (TNR3-). Every receptor here comes from a human donor in good health. Some clones in this sample may be carry-over from other donors' samples.

The chain recombines TRBV28 with TRBJ2-1. CDR1 MDHEN and CDR2 SYDVKM come from the germline V gene. This CDR3 has 16 amino acids. CDR3 amino acids: CASSLDQGGPYNEQFF.

The CDR3 loop is CASSLSLAGDEQYF. The chain recombines TRBV12-3 or TRBV12-4 with TRBJ2-7; without DNA, the TCRdb call of TRBD2 cannot be checked. CDR3 length equals 14 residues.

The chain couples TRBV19 to TRBJ2-1; TCRdb outputs TRBD1, but without DNA this stays unchecked. CDR1 LNHDA and CDR2 SQIVND come from the germline V gene (reference sequence). The CDR3 has 13 amino acids. The CDR3 protein is CASSITGDNEQFF.

The rearrangement joins TRBV6-1 to TRBJ1-2; absent DNA, TCRdb's TRBD1 call cannot be checked. Germline CDR1 and CDR2: MNHNS and SASEGT. The CDR3 is 15 residues long. The CDR3 sequence is CASSEETGGGYGYTF.

CDR3 sequence: CATSRDRGLYGYTF. The chain links TRBV15 to TRBJ1-2. This CDR3 contains 14 residues. CDR1 and CDR2 from the germline V gene are LNHNV and YYDKDF (reference sequence).

This chain links TRBV4-3 with TRBJ1-3. Germline-derived CDR1 and CDR2 are LGHNA and YSLEER. This CDR3 contains 16 residues. CDR3 residues: CASSQDARSSGNTIYF.

The V call is TRBV15, the J call TRBJ2-5; the TCRdb D gene call, TRBD2, has no DNA to confirm it. In germline, CDR1 is LNHNV, CDR2 YYDKDF (reference sequence). The CDR3 loop spans 15 amino acids. Here the CDR3 reads CATSRVAGLEETQYF.

This chain uses TRBV14 with TRBJ1-1; TCRdb selects TRBD1, and the lack of DNA leaves this call unchecked. The germline V gene encodes CDR1 SGHDN and CDR2 FVKESK. The CDR3 has 16 amino acids. The CDR3 sequence: CASLLDRGFRDTEAFF.

J is TRBJ2-1 and V is TRBV27. The germline V gene encodes CDR1 MNHEY and CDR2 SMNVEV (reference sequence). This CDR3 has 15 residues. This chain's CDR3 is CASSFDGGSYNEQFF.

The rearrangement joins TRBV7-9 to TRBJ2-7; TCRdb designates TRBD2, a call that cannot be tested without DNA. CDR3 size: 13 residues. Germline loops: CDR1 SEHNR, CDR2 FQNEAQ (reference sequence). CDR3 amino acids: CASSSGTQYEQYF.